The 18 T cell receptor beta chains below come from one sample, sequenced in a study of immune cell composition in non-small cell lung cancer. Measured with immunoSEQ multiplex PCR; TCRdb has only the in-frame clones, and not every one. The sample records 3,500 or so clones, more than 70% being singletons. Normal lung sampling was at least 3 cm from the tumour, as distant as possible. The sequencing sample was made of non-adjacent lung tissue. The receptors here all came from a human donor with non-small cell lung cancer.

V usage is TRBV10-2 and J usage is TRBJ2-7; 11 nucleotides line up with TRBD2. Germline CDR1 reads WSHSY; CDR2 reads SAAADI. The CDR3 spans 15 residues. With V trimmed by 0 bases and J by 2 bases, 0 bases remained unmatched. The CDR3 nucleotides are TGCGCCAGCAGTGAGTCTAGCGGGAGGGCCTACGAGCAGTACTTC. Protein sequence: CASSESSGRAYEQYF.

The chain is built from TRBV10-3 and TRBJ2-1, with TRBD2 matching over 13 bases. Germline values: CDR1 ENHRY, CDR2 SYGVKD. The CDR3 has 16 amino acids. V was clipped by 10 bases and J by 8 bases; unmatched bases: 14. The CDR3: CATYSSGTSGIYEQFF. For the CDR3, the DNA is TGTGCCACCTATAGCTCCGGGACTAGCGGGATCTATGAGCAGTTCTTC.

The chain has TRBV5-1 and TRBJ2-7, with D tentatively TRBD1 (6 bases). The CDR3 is made up of 14 amino acids. Trimming took 4 bases from V and 5 from J, leaving 16 bases between them. The germline V gene encodes CDR1 SGHRS and CDR2 YFSETQ. DNA of the CDR3: TGCGCCAGCAGCCCTATGGCAGGGGCCCACGAGCAGTACTTC. This codes for CASSPMAGAHEQYF.

This clone was detected once. J is TRBJ2-3 and V is TRBV5-1; no clear D gene. V lost 7 bases to trimming and J lost 2 bases, with 5 bases between them. This CDR3 contains 11 residues. Germline lookup yields CDR1 SGHRS and CDR2 YFSETQ. CDR3 sequence: CASGNTDTQYF. CDR3 DNA sequence: TGCGCCAGCGGCAACACAGATACGCAGTATTTT. The full variable domain, completed using reference TRBV5-1 and TRBJ2-3, is KAGVTQTPRYLIKTRGQQVTLSCSPISGHRSVSWYQQTPGQGLQFLFEYFSETQRNKGNFPGRFSGRQFSNSRSEMNVSTLELGDSALYLCASGNTDTQYFGPGTRLTVL.

The chain has TRBV16 and TRBJ1-1; 10 nucleotides line up with TRBD1. CDR3 size: 17 residues. J lost 1 base, V lost 4 bases, and 9 bases had no gene match. Germline assignment: CDR1 KGHSY and CDR2 FQNENV. The CDR3: CASSRGTGEYRNTEAFF. CDR3 coding DNA: TGTGCCAGCAGCCGGGGGACAGGGGAATATAGGAACACTGAAGCTTTCTTT.

The genes are TRBV18 and TRBJ2-2; 7 positions match TRBD2. J lost 7 bases, V lost 6 bases, and 5 bases had no gene match. The CDR3 is made up of 13 amino acids. Germline values: CDR1 KGHSH, CDR2 LQKENI. Here the CDR3 reads CASSPREDGELFF. The CDR3 DNA is TGTGCCAGCTCTCCTCGGGAGGACGGGGAGCTGTTTTTT.

Points on this clone: Germline is not matched at one junction end, which may reflect a read error. The chain is built from TRBV7-7 and TRBJ2-3; 15 positions agree with TRBD2. Per germline, CDR1 SSHAT and CDR2 FNYEAQ (reference sequence). The CDR3 loop spans 16 amino acids. DNA for the CDR3: TGTGCTAGCAGCACCGGACTAGCGGGAGGGAAAGATACGCAGTATTTT. The encoded protein is CASSTGLAGGKDTQYF.

This clone occurred a few times. CDR3 bases: TGTGCCAGCAGCTCAAGAGAGGAGACTGAAGCTTTCTTT. Translating it yields CASSSREETEAFF. V and J are TRBV7-2 and TRBJ1-1; D gene uncertain. Deletions cut 4 bases from V and 5 bases from J, with 11 bases between. The CDR3 has 13 amino acids. Germline loops: CDR1 SGHTA, CDR2 FQGNSA.

V is TRBV6-5 and J is TRBJ2-7, with TRBD2 matching 8 bases. Trimming at V came to 6 bases and at J to 2 bases, leaving 9 bases not matched to a gene. Germline lookup yields CDR1 MNHEY and CDR2 SVGAGI. This CDR3 contains 15 residues. The CDR3 region is CASRPAGTSPYEQYF. The CDR3 DNA sequence: TGTGCCAGCAGGCCCGCCGGGACTAGTCCCTACGAGCAGTACTTC.

The rearrangement joins TRBV5-1 to TRBJ2-4; perhaps TRBD1 as D (6 bases). CDR1 is SGHRS and CDR2 is YFSETQ in the germline V gene. Trimming removed 0 bases from V and 3 bases from J, with 13 bases in between. The CDR3 runs to 16 residues. CDR3 bases: TGCGCCAGCAGCTTGGAGGGGGTCCTAGGCAAAAACATTCAGTACTTC. Protein product: CASSLEGVLGKNIQYF.

V is TRBV30 and J is TRBJ1-4, with a tentative D call TRBD1 (6 bases). The CDR3 has 15 residues. The germline V and J ends were trimmed by 1 base and 8 bases, with 17 bases remaining between them. CDR1 is GTSNPN and CDR2 is SVGIG in the germline V gene (reference sequence). The CDR3 sequence: CAWSALTGAVEKLFF. CDR3 in DNA: TGTGCCTGGAGTGCCCTGACGGGGGCGGTCGAAAAACTGTTTTTT.

This chain links TRBV19 with TRBJ2-3, with 9 positions matching TRBD2. This CDR3 has 17 amino acids. V shed 5 bases and J 3 bases; nucleotides not matched to a gene: 12. Germline V CDR1 and CDR2: LNHDA, SQIVND (reference sequence). The CDR3 protein is CASSARSGGRATDTQYF. CDR3 DNA sequence: TGTGCCAGTAGTGCACGGTCGGGCGGGAGGGCGACAGATACGCAGTATTTT.

CDR3 in DNA: TGTGCCAGCAGCCCCGGACATAGCACAGATACGCAGTATTTT. Translating it yields CASSPGHSTDTQYF. V and J are TRBV7-3 and TRBJ2-3; D possibly corresponds to TRBD1 (5 bases). This CDR3 region has 14 residues. Germline CDR1 and CDR2: SGHTA and FQGTGA. Between the trimmed V and J ends, which lost 5 bases and 0 bases, there was a span of 9 bases.

The CDR3 DNA follows: TGCGCCAGCAGCTTGGCCCCCGGGACTAGCGGGTTATCAGATACGCAGTATTTT. It yields the protein CASSLAPGTSGLSDTQYF. This chain joins TRBV5-1 and TRBJ2-3; 12 nucleotides line up with TRBD2. V shed 0 bases and J 4 bases; nucleotides not matched to a gene: 9. From germline, CDR1 is SGHRS and CDR2 YFSETQ. There are 18 residues in the CDR3.

The CDR3 sequence is CSVDPGTVEETQYF. The CDR3 DNA is TGCAGCGTTGACCCGGGTACGGTAGAAGAGACCCAGTACTTC. The chain joins TRBV29-1 to TRBJ2-5; no clear D. CDR1 is SQVTM and CDR2 is ANQGSEA in the germline V gene. The CDR3 extends over 14 amino acids. V lost 3 bases and J 3 bases, leaving 14 bases between the germline ends.

This clone has just one count. V is TRBV7-9 and J is TRBJ2-2; D not certain. V was clipped by 5 bases and J by 7 bases, with 8 bases between them. The germline CDR1 and CDR2 sequences are SEHNR and FQNEAQ (reference sequence). The CDR3 has 12 residues. CDR3 sequence (DNA): TGTGCCAGCAGCACCAGTGACGGGGAGCTGTTTTTT. This translates into CASSTSDGELFF.

The rearrangement uses TRBV4-1 and TRBJ2-5, with a possible D match to TRBD2 (5 bases). The V and J ends lost 4 bases and 4 bases respectively, with 7 bases between them. The CDR3 has 12 amino acids. Germline assignment: CDR1 MGHRA and CDR2 YSYEKL. The CDR3: CASSPEGETQYF. The CDR3 coding sequence is TGCGCCAGCAGCCCAGAGGGAGAGACCCAGTACTTC.

The chain carries TRBV7-8 and TRBJ2-3; the match to TRBD2 covers 8 bases. Germline-derived CDR1 and CDR2 are SGHVS and FQNEAQ. Unmatched junction bases numbered 7, after V lost 8 bases and J lost 0 bases. This CDR3 region has 15 residues. The CDR3 DNA sequence: TGTGCCAGCCGCCGACTAGCGACTAGCACAGATACGCAGTATTTT. This codes for CASRRLATSTDTQYF.